This entry lists 15 T cell receptor beta chains sequenced from one sample in a study of OX40 agonist ivuxolimab in advanced cancers. Measured with immunoSEQ multiplex PCR; TCRdb has only the in-frame clones, and not every one. The data show tens of thousands of clones, with about 89% seen just once and about 30% held by the top ten. Sequencing was performed on CD4+ or CD8+ T cells sorted from blood, taken in a trial of the OX40 agonist ivuxolimab. The receptors originated from an adult with an advanced solid tumor such as melanoma, head and neck, liver or kidney cancer.

The rearrangement uses TRBV7-9 and TRBJ1-4; D is ambiguous. The V gene's germline CDR1 is SEHNR and CDR2 FQNEAQ (reference sequence). Trimming took off 4 bases at V and 6 bases at J, with 15 bases between the two ends. This CDR3 is 15 amino acids long. The CDR3 sequence: CASSSTRSGHEKLFF. The CDR3 coding sequence is TGTGCCAGCAGCTCGACGCGTTCTGGGCATGAAAAACTGTTTTTT.

The chain is built from TRBV28 and TRBJ2-3; 14 bases agree with TRBD2. The CDR3 totals 19 residues. Germline values: CDR1 MDHEN, CDR2 SYDVKM. V lost 6 bases to trimming and J lost 1 base; unmatched junction nucleotides: 12. CDR3 in DNA: TGTGCCAGCAGCATAATCGGGACTAGCGGGAGTGAAGGCACAGATACGCAGTATTTT. It translates to CASSIIGTSGSEGTDTQYF.

The chain combines TRBV9 with TRBJ1-5; D not certain. Germline assignment: CDR1 SGDLS and CDR2 YYNGEE. CDR3 length equals 14 residues. With 0 bases removed from V and 6 bases from J, the gap between germline ends came to 10 bases. CDR3 sequence reads: CASSVGEGGQPQHF. The CDR3, as DNA: TGTGCCAGCAGCGTAGGGGAGGGAGGTCAGCCCCAGCATTTT.

This chain uses TRBV5-1 with TRBJ2-1; D uncertain. V was clipped by 1 base and J by 7 bases, with 12 bases between them. Germline lookup yields CDR1 SGHRS and CDR2 YFSETQ. The CDR3 contains 14 residues. CDR3 bases: TGCGCCAGCAGCTTGTATCGGGTCGTGAATGAGCAGTTCTTC. This translates into CASSLYRVVNEQFF.

The gene calls are TRBV9 and TRBJ2-1; 7 nucleotides agree with TRBD2. There are 15 residues in the CDR3. Germline assignment: CDR1 SGDLS and CDR2 YYNGEE. V trimming: 0 bases; J trimming: 7 bases; junction bases outside the gene matches: 7. In nucleotides, the CDR3 is TGTGCCAGCAGCGTAGCAGGGAGGGCCGGAAATGAGCAGTTCTTC. Translating it yields CASSVAGRAGNEQFF.

The genes are TRBV5-6 and TRBJ1-6; possibly TRBD1 for D (6 bases). The CDR3 consists of 16 residues. The V end lost 1 base, the J end lost 5 bases, and 13 bases lay between the germline ends. Germline CDR1 SGHDT, CDR2 YYEEEE. The DNA for the CDR3 is TGTGCCAGCAGCTTGAGGGACAACCATGATAATTCACCCCTCCACTTT. Translating it yields CASSLRDNHDNSPLHF. Full variable domain (outside the CDR3, taken from reference TRBV5-6 and TRBJ1-6): DAGVTQSPTHLIKTRGQQVTLRCSPKSGHDTVSWYQQALGQGPQFIFQYYEEEERQRGNFPDRFSGHQFPNYSSELNVNALLLGDSALYLCASSLRDNHDNSPLHFGNGTRLTVT.

V gene TRBV15 combines with J gene TRBJ1-1; D remains unclear. V lost 0 bases and J lost 5, with 7 bases in between. The CDR3 is 13 amino acids. Germline V gene data show CDR1 as LNHNV and CDR2 as YYDKDF (reference sequence). The CDR3: CATSRDGRTEAFF. The CDR3 DNA sequence: TGTGCCACCAGCAGAGACGGACGGACTGAAGCTTTCTTT. Combining the CDR3 with reference TRBV15 and TRBJ1-1 gives the whole variable domain DAMVIQNPRYQVTQFGKPVTLSCSQTLNHNVMYWYQQKSSQAPKLLFHYYDKDFNNEADTPDNFQSRRPNTSFCFLDIRSPGLGDTAMYLCATSRDGRTEAFFGQGTRLTVV.

The chain recombines TRBV7-3 with TRBJ2-3; D is undetermined. Trimming shortened V by 4 bases and J by 4 bases, and 6 bases separated the two germline ends. The CDR3 sequence is 12 residues long. Per germline, CDR1 SGHTA and CDR2 FQGTGA. The CDR3 coding sequence is TGTGCCAGCAGCTCTATCGCAGATACGCAGTATTTT. Translation: CASSSIADTQYF.

The chain joins TRBV13 to TRBJ2-4; tentative D call: TRBD1 (6 bases). The V gene's germline CDR1 is PRHDT and CDR2 FYEKMQ (reference sequence). The germline V and J ends were trimmed by 5 bases and 4 bases, with 12 bases remaining between them. CDR3 length: 14 amino acids. CDR3 DNA sequence: TGTGCCAGCAGCACCCGGACAGAAAAAAACATTCAGTACTTC. As protein: CASSTRTEKNIQYF.

V and J are TRBV30 and TRBJ1-2, with 10 bases fitting TRBD1. Looked up from germline, CDR1 is GTSNPN and CDR2 is SVGIG (reference sequence). There are 15 residues in the CDR3. Trimming at V came to 3 bases and at J to 3 bases, leaving 7 bases not matched to a gene. CDR3 nucleotides: TGTGCCTGGAGGCGGGGACAGGGGAAGCACTATGGCTACACCTTC. This sequence encodes CAWRRGQGKHYGYTF.

The chain is built from TRBV4-1 and TRBJ1-1; perhaps TRBD1 as D (6 bases). The CDR3 is made up of 13 amino acids. Trimming shortened V by 3 bases and J by 7 bases, and 12 bases separated the two germline ends. CDR1 is MGHRA and CDR2 is YSYEKL in the germline V gene. The CDR3 region has the DNA TGCGCCAGCAGCCACACTGGGACAATTGAAGCTTTCTTT. It is translated as CASSHTGTIEAFF.

The chain is built from TRBV7-9 and TRBJ2-7; tentative D call: TRBD2 (5 bases). The germline V gene has CDR1 SEHNR and CDR2 FQNEAQ (reference sequence). With 5 bases removed from V and 9 bases from J, the gap between germline ends came to 17 bases. The CDR3 extends over 13 amino acids. In DNA form, the CDR3 reads TGTGCCAGCAGCCCCCGGGAAGCCAAAGGGCAGTACTTC. Amino acids: CASSPREAKGQYF.

This clone was detected once. V usage is TRBV6-5 and J usage is TRBJ2-1, with 7 bases matching TRBD1. Germline V gene data show CDR1 as MNHEY and CDR2 as SVGAGI. This CDR3 is built from 15 residues. Germline trimming cut 5 bases from V and 2 bases from J; bases unmatched to any gene: 6. The DNA for the CDR3 is TGTGCCAGCAGTAATCAGGGGGTAACCTACAATGAGCAGTTCTTC. Encoded protein: CASSNQGVTYNEQFF.

Relative to its sample, this clone is medium-sized. The rearrangement uses TRBV7-9 and TRBJ2-7; perhaps TRBD1 as D (6 bases). V lost 2 bases and J lost 6, with 17 bases in between. The CDR3 length is 15 residues. Per germline, CDR1 SEHNR and CDR2 FQNEAQ (reference sequence). The CDR3 DNA reads as TGTGCCAGCAGCTTAACCGGCCAGGGGCTAGGCGAGCAGTACTTC. This encodes CASSLTGQGLGEQYF.

The chain is built from TRBV11-3 and TRBJ2-7, with a possible D match to TRBD1 (5 bases). Germline CDR1 SGHNT, CDR2 YENEEA. The CDR3 runs to 18 residues. Trimming removed 1 base from V and 4 bases from J, with 23 bases in between. CDR3 amino acids: CASSLAGSPRRQSYEQYF. The CDR3 DNA is TGTGCCAGCAGCTTAGCGGGCAGTCCCCGTCGACAGAGTTACGAGCAGTACTTC.